The following is a T cell receptor beta chain sequence with its context. Antigen unknown. The data belong to a study of cytotoxic CD8 clonotypes in ibrutinib-treated CLL. This CDR3 is built from 13 residues. Trimming pared 0 bases from V and 8 bases from J, leaving 10 bases between. CDR1 and CDR2 from the germline V gene are SGHAT and FQNNGV. Study outcomes and limitations: Having risen at ibrutinib response, clonality had fallen back toward baseline by progression.

Produced via immunoSEQ multiplex PCR; TCRdb's table is partial and in-frame only. The sample lists 200,000 to 250,000 clones, 70% occurring once. This receptor was identified in a human donor with chronic lymphocytic leukemia. Sequencing was performed on PBMCs, taken after 24 months of ibrutinib treatment. The genes are TRBV11-2 and TRBJ1-2; tentative D call: TRBD1 (6 bases). The DNA for the CDR3 is TGTGCCAGCAGCTTAGAGGGGGCGCGAGGCTACACCTTC. Translation gives CASSLEGARGYTF.